This T cell receptor beta chain was captured in a study of OX40 agonist ivuxolimab in advanced cancers. For the study at large: Prior checkpoint blockade (anti-PD-1, anti-PD-L1 or anti-CTLA-4) was permitted; roughly 40% had it. General study points: Certain nonresponders additionally had low normalized T-cell clonal expansion.

Comments on this clone: Its antigen is unidentified.

Clones were read by immunoSEQ multiplex PCR, and TCRdb kept only the in-frame ones, dropping some. The sample contains 30,000 to 45,000 clones, 75% to 90% of which appear only once. CDR3 size: 14 residues. After removal of 2 bases from V and 8 bases from J, the junction contained 8 bases not matched to a gene. CDR1 is LGHNA, CDR2 YNFKEQ, per germline. Here the sequenced sample was CD4+ or CD8+ T cells sorted from blood, taken in a trial of the OX40 agonist ivuxolimab. This receptor was taken from an adult with an advanced solid tumor such as melanoma, head and neck, liver or kidney cancer. The V call is TRBV4-2, the J call TRBJ1-2, with 7 bases that match TRBD1. The CDR3 protein is CASSQPGTEIGYTF. The CDR3 DNA reads TGTGCCAGCAGCCAACCCGGGACAGAGATCGGCTACACCTTC.